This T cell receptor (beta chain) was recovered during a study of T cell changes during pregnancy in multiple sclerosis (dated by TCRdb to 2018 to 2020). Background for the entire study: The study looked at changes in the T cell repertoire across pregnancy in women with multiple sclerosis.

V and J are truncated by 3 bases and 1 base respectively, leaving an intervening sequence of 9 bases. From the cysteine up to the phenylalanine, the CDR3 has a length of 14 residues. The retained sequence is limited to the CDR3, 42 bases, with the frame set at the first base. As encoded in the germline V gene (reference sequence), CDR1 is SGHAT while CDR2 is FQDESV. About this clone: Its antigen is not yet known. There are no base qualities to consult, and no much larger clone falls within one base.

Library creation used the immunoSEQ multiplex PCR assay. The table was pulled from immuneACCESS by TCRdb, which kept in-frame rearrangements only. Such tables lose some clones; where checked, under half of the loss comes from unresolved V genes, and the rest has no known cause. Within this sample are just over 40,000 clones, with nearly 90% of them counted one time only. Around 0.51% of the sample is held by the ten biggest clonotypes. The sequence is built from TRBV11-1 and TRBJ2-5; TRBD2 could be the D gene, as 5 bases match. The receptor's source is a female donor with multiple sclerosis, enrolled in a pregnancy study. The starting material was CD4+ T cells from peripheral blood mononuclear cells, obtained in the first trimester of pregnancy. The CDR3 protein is CASSFGNTQETQYF. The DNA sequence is TGTGCCAGCAGCTTCGGGAACACCCAAGAGACCCAGTACTTC.